The 32 T cell receptor beta chains reported below all come from one sample, sequenced in a study of cytomegalovirus exposure and HLA in healthy donors. Sequencing used immunoSEQ multiplex PCR; TCRdb keeps in-frame clones, though not all of them. The sample contains about 120,000 clones, about 88% of which appear only once. The sequenced sample consisted of PBMCs. These receptors originate from a man between 18 and 29 years old in good health and CMV-seropositive.

The chain is built from TRBV4-1 and TRBJ2-1; TRBD2 might be the D (6 bases). V was shortened by 0 bases and J by 6 bases, with 9 bases between the two germline ends. From germline, CDR1 is MGHRA and CDR2 YSYEKL. This CDR3 comprises 14 residues. The CDR3 DNA follows: TGCGCCAGCAGCCAAGATCGGGGGACCAATGAGCAGTTCTTC. Residues: CASSQDRGTNEQFF.

The V call is TRBV27, the J call TRBJ2-1, with TRBD2 matching 11 bases. The V segment lost 3 bases and the J segment 3 bases; nucleotides outside the gene matches: 7. Germline CDR1 MNHEY, CDR2 SMNVEV (reference sequence). This CDR3 has 17 residues. CDR3 in amino acids: CASSLITSGGIYNEQFF. CDR3 DNA sequence: TGTGCCAGCAGTTTGATAACTAGCGGGGGCATCTACAATGAGCAGTTCTTC.

The chain recombines TRBV10-3 with TRBJ2-3; 14 bases fit TRBD2. CDR3 length equals 16 residues. The germline V gene encodes CDR1 ENHRY and CDR2 SYGVKD. J gave up 6 bases and V 10 bases, and 12 bases lay outside the gene matches. The CDR3 loop reads CATGKTSGGAVDTQYF. The CDR3 region has the DNA TGTGCCACCGGAAAGACTAGCGGGGGGGCCGTGGATACGCAGTATTTT.

This clone was recorded once. The rearrangement links TRBV21-1 to TRBJ1-5. TRBV21-1 is a pseudogene. There are 17 residues in the CDR3. The CDR3 DNA reads as TGTGCCAGCAGCAAACCACGGGGGACTTATAGCAATCAGCCCCAGCATTTT. Residues: CASSKPRGTYSNQPQHF.

The chain couples TRBV5-4 to TRBJ1-5; D ambiguous. Trimming cost V 0 bases and J 5 bases, with 6 bases left between them. This CDR3 region has 13 residues. CDR1 is SGHNT and CDR2 is YYREEE in the germline V gene (reference sequence). CDR3: CASSLDGDQPQHF. Here the CDR3 DNA reads TGTGCCAGCAGCTTGGACGGTGATCAGCCCCAGCATTTT. Together with reference TRBV5-4 and TRBJ1-5, the CDR3 gives the full variable domain: ETGVTQSPTHLIKTRGQQVTLRCSSQSGHNTVSWYQQALGQGPQFIFQYYREEENGRGNFPPRFSGLQFPNYSSELNVNALELDDSALYLCASSLDGDQPQHFGDGTRLSIL.

The genes are TRBV6-5 and TRBJ1-2; perhaps TRBD1 as D (5 bases). Germline V lookup: CDR1 MNHEY, CDR2 SVGAGI. The CDR3 length is 13 residues. Trimming pared 6 bases from V and 2 bases from J, leaving 10 bases between. The CDR3 here is CASSRTLNYGYTF. The DNA for the CDR3 is TGTGCCAGCAGCCGGACACTGAACTATGGCTACACCTTC.

J is TRBJ1-6 and V is TRBV7-9; D is undetermined. This CDR3 is 14 amino acids long. In germline, CDR1 is SEHNR, CDR2 FQNEAQ (reference sequence). Deletions cut 5 bases from V and 9 bases from J, with 14 bases between. The CDR3 sequence: CASSPLIEASPLHF. CDR3 nucleotides: TGTGCCAGCAGCCCTCTCATAGAGGCTTCACCCCTCCACTTT.

This rearrangement joins TRBV15 to TRBJ2-3; 9 nucleotides agree with TRBD1. From germline, CDR1 is LNHNV and CDR2 YYDKDF (reference sequence). The ends lost 0 bases at V and 4 bases at J; junction bases unmatched: 8. CDR3 length: 17 residues. This CDR3 reads CATSREGRQGGPDTQYF. The CDR3 coding sequence is TGTGCCACCAGCAGAGAAGGTAGACAGGGGGGCCCAGATACGCAGTATTTT.

The chain carries TRBV6-1 and TRBJ1-1; no definite D call. The V gene lost 2 bases and the J gene lost 1 base, with 8 bases spanning the gap. This CDR3 has 14 amino acids. Germline V CDR1 and CDR2: MNHNS, SASEGT. DNA of the CDR3: TGTGCCAGCAGTGAATTCGCGGCGAACACTGAAGCTTTCTTT. Translation gives CASSEFAANTEAFF.

This clone was counted only a few times. The chain couples TRBV27 to TRBJ1-5; D is unclear. This CDR3 comprises 12 residues. Germline V gene sequence: CDR1 MNHEY, CDR2 SMNVEV (reference sequence). Trimming pared 6 bases from V and 4 bases from J, leaving 7 bases between. CDR3 amino acids: CASRGPNQPQHF. CDR3 sequence (DNA): TGTGCCAGCAGGGGCCCTAATCAGCCCCAGCATTTT.

This chain links TRBV6-1 with TRBJ1-1; 8 nucleotides align to TRBD1. Per the germline V gene, CDR1 is MNHNS and CDR2 is SASEGT. The CDR3 runs 15 residues. After removal of 7 bases from V and 1 base from J, the junction contained 8 bases not matched to a gene. This CDR3 is CASNNPGTGNTEAFF. CDR3 nucleotide sequence: TGTGCCAGCAACAACCCGGGGACAGGGAACACTGAAGCTTTCTTT.

V is TRBV4-3 and J is TRBJ1-6; D is possibly TRBD1 (5 bases). CDR1 is LGHNA, CDR2 YSLEER, per germline. With 0 bases removed from V and 5 bases from J, the gap between germline ends came to 14 bases. The CDR3 runs to 17 residues. CDR3 loop: CASSQDLGAGNNSPLHF. DNA of the CDR3: TGCGCCAGCAGCCAAGATCTTGGGGCAGGGAATAATTCACCCCTCCACTTT.

The chain couples TRBV6-6 to TRBJ2-1, with a tentative D call TRBD1 (6 bases). Trimming removed 5 bases at V and 0 bases at J, with 11 bases between. The length of the CDR3 is 15 residues. Germline V gene lookup returns CDR1 MNHNY and CDR2 SVGAGI (reference sequence). DNA for the CDR3: TGTGCCAGCAGTCCAGGGGTTAGCTCCTACAATGAGCAGTTCTTC. The encoded protein is CASSPGVSSYNEQFF.

The V call is TRBV4-2, the J call TRBJ2-5; tentatively, D is TRBD2 (6 bases). The germline CDR1 and CDR2 sequences are LGHNA and YNFKEQ. The CDR3 contains 15 residues. The V gene lost 0 bases and the J gene lost 5 bases, with 13 bases spanning the gap. DNA of the CDR3: TGTGCCAGCAGCCAAGAAATGGGGGGAGGCGAGACCCAGTACTTC. As protein: CASSQEMGGGETQYF.

The chain is built from TRBV11-2 and TRBJ2-6; TRBD1 aligns across 7 bases. Germline values: CDR1 SGHAT, CDR2 FQNNGV. The CDR3 extends over 17 amino acids. V was pared by 5 bases and J by 0 bases, with 7 bases of the junction left unmatched. The CDR3 protein is CASSPTGIDSGANVLTF. The CDR3 DNA follows: TGTGCCAGCAGCCCGACAGGGATTGACTCTGGGGCCAACGTCCTGACTTTC.

The chain is built from TRBV6-1 and TRBJ1-5, with D perhaps matching TRBD1 (6 bases). The V and J ends lost 2 bases and 4 bases respectively, with 12 bases between them. CDR1 MNHNS and CDR2 SASEGT come from the germline V gene. CDR3 length: 15 amino acids. Written as DNA, the CDR3 is TGTGCCAGCAGTGAAAGGGGGTCAGATAATCAGCCCCAGCATTTT. Its protein is CASSERGSDNQPQHF.

This clone was found once. This rearrangement joins TRBV6-1 to TRBJ1-1; 8 bases align to TRBD1. Germline loops: CDR1 MNHNS, CDR2 SASEGT. V was clipped by 4 bases and J by 3 bases; unmatched bases: 7. This CDR3 region has 15 residues. For the CDR3, the DNA is TGTGCCAGCAGTGTCCACATACAGGGGGACACTGAAGCTTTCTTT. Protein sequence: CASSVHIQGDTEAFF.

The chain employs TRBV27 and TRBJ2-3; 7 bases line up with TRBD2. The junction had 3 bases not matched to a gene; V was cut back by 3 bases and J by 0 bases. Germline CDR1 is MNHEY and CDR2 is SMNVEV (reference sequence). The CDR3 covers 15 residues. The CDR3 here is CASSFRGGSTDTQYF. In nucleotides, the CDR3 is TGTGCCAGCAGTTTTCGCGGGGGTAGCACAGATACGCAGTATTTT.

The V gene is TRBV4-1, the J gene TRBJ2-5; 10 nucleotides agree with TRBD2. The tail of the sequence fits TRBJ2-7 better, so the J call may be wrong. CDR3 length equals 15 residues. Per germline, CDR1 MGHRA and CDR2 YSYEKL. The CDR3 DNA reads as TGCGCCAGCAGCCAAACAGCGGGGGGGCTATACGAGCAGTACTTC. Translated: CASSQTAGGLYEQYF.

J is TRBJ2-3 and V is TRBV29-1; TRBD2 aligns across 8 bases. Germline lookup yields CDR1 SQVTM and CDR2 ANQGSEA. Trimming removed 0 bases from V and 0 bases from J; junction bases left unmatched: 5. CDR3 length: 16 amino acids. The CDR3 DNA is TGCAGCGTTGAAGACGGGGGGGGGACTAGCACAGATACGCAGTATTTT. Residues: CSVEDGGGTSTDTQYF.

CDR3 sequence (DNA): TGTGCCAGCAGTGATGAGACAGATTCCGCTAGCTACACCTTC. Its translation: CASSDETDSASYTF. This sequence joins TRBV6-1 and TRBJ1-2; tentative D call: TRBD1 (5 bases). The CDR3 has 14 residues. Trimming removed 3 bases from V and 9 bases from J, with 17 bases in between. The germline V gene encodes CDR1 MNHNS and CDR2 SASEGT.

The gene calls are TRBV5-1 and TRBJ2-7; 10 bases align to TRBD1. Germline V gene lookup returns CDR1 SGHRS and CDR2 YFSETQ. The CDR3 length is 15 residues. The J segment lost 6 bases and the V segment lost 4 bases, leaving 10 bases of the junction unmatched. CDR3 coding DNA: TGCGCCAGCAGCACCCGGGACAGGGGATTTGGCGAGCAGTACTTC. As protein: CASSTRDRGFGEQYF.

This rearrangement joins TRBV30 to TRBJ2-3; 9 bases agree with TRBD2. CDR1 and CDR2 (germline): GTSNPN, SVGIG (reference sequence). V lost 4 bases to trimming and J lost 2 bases; unmatched junction nucleotides: 34. The CDR3 sequence is 24 residues long. The CDR3 is CAWKIKQGRGGAIRSGLHTDTQYF. CDR3 bases: TGTGCCTGGAAGATAAAGCAGGGGCGCGGGGGGGCAATCCGTTCGGGTCTGCACACAGATACGCAGTATTTT.

In nucleotides, the CDR3 is TGTGCCAGTAGCTCGACAGGGCGAAACACTGAAGCTTTCTTT. It translates to CASSSTGRNTEAFF. This chain connects TRBV19 to TRBJ1-1; 7 bases align to TRBD1. CDR3 length: 14 amino acids. CDR1 is LNHDA and CDR2 is SQIVND in the germline V gene (reference sequence). V lost 6 bases and J lost 2; bases outside the gene matches: 6.

This sequence joins TRBV7-2 and TRBJ2-5, with a possible D match to TRBD1 (5 bases). The CDR3 loop spans 13 amino acids. The germline V gene has CDR1 SGHTA and CDR2 FQGNSA. With 4 bases removed from V and 2 bases from J, the gap between germline ends came to 8 bases. The CDR3 region has the DNA TGTGCCAGCAGCTCGCAGGGACAAGAGACCCAGTACTTC. Translation: CASSSQGQETQYF.

This chain joins TRBV28 and TRBJ2-4; 10 bases are shared with TRBD2. Trimming cost V 7 bases and J 7 bases; bases outside gene matches: 13. The length of the CDR3 is 16 residues. The V gene's germline CDR1 is MDHEN and CDR2 SYDVKM. The CDR3 nucleotides read TGTGCCAGCATACCTCGGGGAGCGGGACTAGCGAACATTCAGTACTTC. Its protein product is CASIPRGAGLANIQYF.

The V gene is TRBV19, the J gene TRBJ1-1; TRBD1 matches at 7 bases. Per the germline V gene, CDR1 is LNHDA and CDR2 is SQIVND (reference sequence). The junction had 10 bases not matched to a gene; V was cut back by 6 bases and J by 0 bases. This CDR3 spans 16 amino acids. The CDR3 spells CASRPRTGGVNTEAFF. Written as DNA, the CDR3 is TGTGCCAGTAGACCGCGGACAGGTGGGGTGAACACTGAAGCTTTCTTT.

In the case of this clone: The sample has other DNA sequences that encode this CDR3 too. J is TRBJ1-2 and V is TRBV15, with D perhaps matching TRBD1 (5 bases). Germline CDR1 reads LNHNV; CDR2 reads YYDKDF (reference sequence). The V gene lost 0 bases and the J gene lost 8 bases, with 16 bases spanning the gap. This CDR3 has 15 residues. The CDR3 region is CATSRDRARGYGYTF. The CDR3 coding sequence is TGTGCCACCAGCAGAGATAGGGCCCGGGGGTACGGCTACACCTTC. The variable domain in full, completed from reference TRBV15 and TRBJ1-2, reads DAMVIQNPRYQVTQFGKPVTLSCSQTLNHNVMYWYQQKSSQAPKLLFHYYDKDFNNEADTPDNFQSRRPNTSFCFLDIRSPGLGDTAMYLCATSRDRARGYGYTFGSGTRLTVV.

The J gene is TRBJ1-1, the V gene TRBV5-1, with unresolved D. V gave up 8 bases and J gave up 1 base, with 9 bases separating them. CDR3 size: 12 residues. Germline V gives CDR1 SGHRS, CDR2 YFSETQ. The CDR3 DNA is TGCGCCAGTGGAGATACGAACACTGAAGCTTTCTTT. This gives the protein CASGDTNTEAFF. The whole variable domain, remainder taken from reference TRBV5-1 and TRBJ1-1, is KAGVTQTPRYLIKTRGQQVTLSCSPISGHRSVSWYQQTPGQGLQFLFEYFSETQRNKGNFPGRFSGRQFSNSRSEMNVSTLELGDSALYLCASGDTNTEAFFGQGTRLTVV.

This CDR3 is CASSLSTGGNEQFF. CDR3 bases: TGTGCCAGCAGTTTATCGACGGGGGGAAATGAGCAGTTCTTC. The V gene is TRBV27, the J gene TRBJ2-1; 7 positions match TRBD2. Germline V lookup: CDR1 MNHEY, CDR2 SMNVEV (reference sequence). The V gene end was trimmed by 0 bases and the J gene end by 7 bases; junction bases not matched to a gene: 3. This CDR3 is 14 amino acids long.

The chain has TRBV2 and TRBJ2-3; 9 positions agree with TRBD1. The CDR3 length is 15 residues. CDR1 is SNHLY, CDR2 FYNNEI, per germline. V lost 5 bases and J lost 3; bases outside the gene matches: 6. CDR3 sequence (DNA): TGTGCCAGCAGTCCGAGACAGGGGGTTACAGATACGCAGTATTTT. Its protein product is CASSPRQGVTDTQYF. The full variable domain, completed using reference TRBV2 and TRBJ2-3, is EPEVTQTPSHQVTQMGQEVILRCVPISNHLYFYWYRQILGQKVEFLVSFYNNEISEKSEIFDDQFSVERPDGSNFTLKIRSTKLEDSAMYFCASSPRQGVTDTQYFGPGTRLTVL.

The genes are TRBV4-2 and TRBJ2-3; weak D call: TRBD2 (5 bases). The CDR3 sequence is 17 residues long. Trimming shortened V by 4 bases and J by 0 bases, and 17 bases separated the two germline ends. Per germline, CDR1 LGHNA and CDR2 YNFKEQ. CDR3 in DNA: TGTGCCAGCAGCCCCCCGGTAGGAGCGGAAAGCACAGATACGCAGTATTTT. Amino acid sequence: CASSPPVGAESTDTQYF.